This is a list of T cell receptor beta chains from one sample in a study of T-cell memory formation after mild COVID-19. TCRdb reprocessed the 5' RACE reads via MiXCR and lists one record per CDR3 protein. Of about 450,000 distinct CDR3 sequences in the sample, around a quarter are singletons; the top ten hold around 12%. The sequenced material came from PBMCs or a T cell subset sorted from them (not recorded which). These receptors were taken from an adult woman who had mild COVID-19 (a few samples of this study predate the infection). Cell type and time point are not known. CDR3s include the opening cysteine and the closing phenylalanine or tryptophan. The D gene is left open where the match is weak. Clone size is given for some rows only: seen once, a few or many times, or a class if the clone is expanded.

abundance	v_gene	d_gene	j_gene	CDR3nt	CDR3aa
few	TRBV7-8	TRBD2	TRBJ2-7	TGTGCCAGCAGCTTAGGGTTAGCGGGAGCGCACGAGCAGTACTTC	CASSLGLAGAHEQYF
-	TRBV12-3/TRBV12-4	TRBD2	TRBJ2-1	TGTGCCAGCAGTTTAGAAATAGCGGGAGACCGCGAGTTCTTC	CASSLEIAGDREFF
few	TRBV4-2	TRBD1	TRBJ2-1	TGTGCCAGCAGCCTAGCTTCCGGGACAGCCCGCAATGAGCAGTTCTTC	CASSLASGTARNEQFF
-	TRBV7-8	-	TRBJ2-1	TGTGCCAGCAGCTACGCCGGGACCTCTGGGGATGAGCAGGTCTTC	CASSYAGTSGDEQVF
-	TRBV12-3/TRBV12-4	-	TRBJ1-2	TGTGCCAGCAGGCCCACAGAGACCTATGGCTACACCTTC	CASRPTETYGYTF
few	TRBV18	TRBD2	TRBJ2-3	TGTGCCAGCTCGGCCCGGGAGGAATCTGGGGATACGCAGTATTTT	CASSAREESGDTQYF
few	TRBV21-1	-	TRBJ2-4	TGTGCCACCCAAGCACGGAGAAACGCCAAAAACATTCAGTACTTC	CATQARRNAKNIQYF
-	TRBV29-1	-	TRBJ2-2	TGCAGCGTTGAACCCCAAGACACCGGGGAGCTGTTTTTT	CSVEPQDTGELFF
-	TRBV30	-	TRBJ2-3	TGTGCCTGGAGTCGGGGGCGGGGGCAGTTTAGCGCAGATACGCAGTATTTT	CAWSRGRGQFSADTQYF
-	TRBV9	TRBD2	TRBJ2-1	TGTGCCAGCAGCGCCTCTAGCGGGGGTAACTCCTACAATGAGCAGTTCTTC	CASSASSGGNSYNEQFF
few	TRBV11-2	-	TRBJ1-2	TGTGCCAGCAGCCGAACTTCAGGGAACTATGGCTACACCTTC	CASSRTSGNYGYTF
medium-sized	TRBV6-2/TRBV6-3	TRBD1	TRBJ2-2	TGTGCCAGCAGTTACCCGACAGGGGGATCGACCGGGGAGCTGTTTTTT	CASSYPTGGSTGELFF
many	TRBV12-3/TRBV12-4	TRBD1	TRBJ2-7	TGTGCCAGCAGCCGGACAGGGTACGAGCAGTACTTC	CASSRTGYEQYF
-	TRBV20-1	-	TRBJ2-3	TGCAGTGCTAGCGCAGCGCCAGGTCGAGATACGCAGTATTTT	CSASAAPGRDTQYF
-	TRBV12-3/TRBV12-4	TRBD2	TRBJ2-2	TGTGCCAGCAGTTTAGGGGGCGGGGGGACCGGGGAGCTGTTTTTT	CASSLGGGGTGELFF
few	TRBV4-3	-	TRBJ2-1	TGCGCCAGCAGCCAAGAACGGATAGCGGCCTACAATGAGCAGTTCTTC	CASSQERIAAYNEQFF
-	TRBV6-6	TRBD1	TRBJ2-2	TGTGCCACCTCTCTTGACAGGGGCGACACCGGGGAGCTGTTTTTT	CATSLDRGDTGELFF
few	TRBV4-1	-	TRBJ2-5	TGCGCCAGCAGCCTCATTAAACAAGAGACCCAGTACTTC	CASSLIKQETQYF
-	TRBV7-3	-	TRBJ1-1	TGTGCCAGCAGCCTCATTCCAAACGACGAAGCTTTCTTT	CASSLIPNDEAFF
-	TRBV15	TRBD1	TRBJ2-1	TGTGCCACCAGCAGACGACGGACAGGGTTGTTTCACAATGAGCAGTTCTTC	CATSRRRTGLFHNEQFF
-	TRBV20-1	TRBD1	TRBJ2-7	TGCAGTGCTAGAGATAAGTACAGGGGCTCCTACGAGCAGTACTTC	CSARDKYRGSYEQYF
-	TRBV9	-	TRBJ2-7	TGTGCCAGCAGCGTAGACAGGTCTTTCTCCTACGAGCAGTACTTC	CASSVDRSFSYEQYF
-	TRBV6-5	-	TRBJ2-1	TGTGCCAGCAGTTACGAAGGACTTGGATACAATGAGCAGTTCTTC	CASSYEGLGYNEQFF
-	TRBV9	TRBD1	TRBJ2-5	TGTGCCAGCAGCGTAGTACAGGGGGCCGGGGAGACCCAGTACTTC	CASSVVQGAGETQYF
-	TRBV7-6	-	TRBJ2-2	TGTGCCAGCAGCTTAGGGGACGCGAACACCGGGGAGCTGTTTTTT	CASSLGDANTGELFF
-	TRBV12-3/TRBV12-4	-	TRBJ2-3	TGTGCCAGCAGTTCCGGACTTAATCCTAGCACAGATACGCAGTATTTT	CASSSGLNPSTDTQYF
-	TRBV12-3/TRBV12-4	-	TRBJ1-3	TGTGCCAGCAGTTTAGGTGGACGAGGTGTCCTAAACACCATATATTTT	CASSLGGRGVLNTIYF
-	TRBV20-1	TRBD1	TRBJ2-3	TGCAGTGCTAGAGATCCACGGACAGGGACAGATACGCAGTATTTT	CSARDPRTGTDTQYF
-	TRBV5-6	-	TRBJ2-7	TGTGCCAGCAGCTTTGCAGGGGTCCACGAGCAGTACTTC	CASSFAGVHEQYF
-	TRBV12-3/TRBV12-4	-	TRBJ1-1	TGTGCCAGCAGCCGGTCGGGGGCCTTGGGTACTGAAGCTTTCTTT	CASSRSGALGTEAFF
few	TRBV20-1	TRBD1	TRBJ2-7	TGCAGTGCTAGCTCGGCCACCGGGACAGGGGCCTACGAGCAGTACTTC	CSASSATGTGAYEQYF
-	TRBV7-7	-	TRBJ2-5	TGTGCCAGCAGCCCCGTCCTGTACCAAGAGACCCAGTACTTC	CASSPVLYQETQYF
-	TRBV12-3/TRBV12-4	TRBD2	TRBJ2-5	TGTGCCAGCACTTTGACTAGCGGGAGCCCGGGGGAGACCCAGTACTTC	CASTLTSGSPGETQYF
-	TRBV5-1	-	TRBJ2-5	TGCGCCAGCGGAACGGGGCAAGAGACCCAGTACTTC	CASGTGQETQYF
-	TRBV4-1	TRBD2	TRBJ2-1	TGCGCCAGCAGCCGCGGGAGGGATGAGCAGTTCTTC	CASSRGRDEQFF
-	TRBV20-1	TRBD2	TRBJ2-3	TGCAGTGCTAGATATCGGCCTAGCGGGGGATTCACAGATACGCAGTATTTT	CSARYRPSGGFTDTQYF
many	TRBV28	-	TRBJ2-7	TGTGCCTCTGCAGGCTCGACAGGGCGTACCGGGGGCGAGCAGTACTTC	CASAGSTGRTGGEQYF
-	TRBV30	TRBD1	TRBJ2-5	TGTGCCTGGGAGACAGGGGGCTTGGAGACCCAGTACTTC	CAWETGGLETQYF
many	TRBV29-1	-	TRBJ2-7	TGCAGCGTTGGACAGAACTACGAGCAGTACTTC	CSVGQNYEQYF
-	TRBV12-3/TRBV12-4	-	TRBJ1-1	TGTGCCAGCAGTTTTTACAGTGAAGCTTTCTTT	CASSFYSEAFF
-	TRBV11-2	-	TRBJ2-5	TGTGCCAGCAGCTTAGTCCGGGGACGCTTCCAAGAGACCCAGTACTTC	CASSLVRGRFQETQYF
-	TRBV7-9	TRBD2	TRBJ2-1	TGTGCCAGCATCGACGGGAGGAACAATGAGCAGTTCTTC	CASIDGRNNEQFF
few	TRBV7-9	-	TRBJ2-1	TGTGCCAGCAGCTTTCGTCGCGGGGATGAGCAGTTCTTC	CASSFRRGDEQFF
-	TRBV2	-	TRBJ2-1	TGTGCCAGGGCTCGGATTCAGGGGTTGAGAAATGAGCAGTTCTTC	CARARIQGLRNEQFF
few	TRBV19	-	TRBJ2-7	TGTGCCAGTAGTCTCCATGAGCGTCCGGATTACGAGCAGTACTTC	CASSLHERPDYEQYF
-	TRBV15	-	TRBJ1-4	TGTGCCACCAGCAGAGTCGGAAATGAAAAACTGTTTTTT	CATSRVGNEKLFF
few	TRBV11-2	-	TRBJ2-1	TGTGCCAGCAGCTCATCTTTAGAGGGTGAGCAGTTCTTC	CASSSSLEGEQFF
-	TRBV3-1	TRBD1	TRBJ1-1	TGTGCCAGCAGCCCCAGGGACAGGGGGAACACTGAAGCTTTCTTT	CASSPRDRGNTEAFF
-	TRBV4-2	TRBD2	TRBJ2-7	TGTGCCAGCAGCCAAGACCGGGGGGAGGACGAGCAGTACTTC	CASSQDRGEDEQYF
few	TRBV4-2	-	TRBJ2-3	TGTGCCAGTACGGCCCGGTTGACCACAGATACGCAGTATTTT	CASTARLTTDTQYF
few	TRBV12-3/TRBV12-4	-	TRBJ2-7	TGTGCCAGCAGTTTACGCAGGGTCAATGACGAGCAGTACTTC	CASSLRRVNDEQYF
-	TRBV5-5	-	TRBJ1-2	TGTGCCAGCAGCTTTCAGGCGCAGTTCGGGGATGGCTACACCTTC	CASSFQAQFGDGYTF
-	TRBV13	TRBD1	TRBJ2-5	TGTGCCAGCAGCTTCAAAGACAGGGTGACTCAAGAGACCCAGTACTTC	CASSFKDRVTQETQYF
-	TRBV3-1	TRBD1	TRBJ1-5	TGTGCCAGCAGCCATAGGGACAGATACTTCAATCAGCCCCAGCATTTT	CASSHRDRYFNQPQHF
-	TRBV20-1	TRBD2	TRBJ2-7	TGCAGTGCTAGAAGACTAGCGGGAAACGAGCAGTACTTC	CSARRLAGNEQYF
few	TRBV9	-	TRBJ1-2	TGTGCCAGCAGCGTAGATCCCGACGCTAACAACTATGGCTACACCTTC	CASSVDPDANNYGYTF
-	TRBV11-3	TRBD2	TRBJ2-2	TGTGCCAGCAGCTTCCTAGCGGGAGGGTCGGTGTTTTTT	CASSFLAGGSVFF
many	TRBV29-1	TRBD1	TRBJ2-2	TGCAGCGTTGGTATTCGACAGGGGACCGGGGAGCTGTTTTTT	CSVGIRQGTGELFF
-	TRBV6-5	-	TRBJ1-2	TGTGCCAGCAGTTACTTTGGACAGACCAACTATGGCTACACCTTC	CASSYFGQTNYGYTF
-	TRBV7-9	-	TRBJ1-1	TGTGCCAGCAGCTACGGGGCAGGGTGGACTGAAGCTTTCTTT	CASSYGAGWTEAFF